This T cell receptor beta chain was identified in a study of blood T cell repertoires in COVID-19. Turning to the study itself: Material from acute and convalescent COVID-19 was sourced from the United States, Italy and Spain. The cDNA or gDNA used as material had been derived from T cells, B-cell-depleted T cells, or PBMCs.

The table lists this clone with a few counts. The V gene's germline CDR1 is KGHSH and CDR2 LQKENI. There are 13 residues in the CDR3. V dropped 2 bases and J dropped 8; count of bases not matched to a gene: 5. Authors' methods: Scientists estimated how many nucleated cells there were by amplifying reference gene primers. Method: immunoSEQ multiplex PCR; TCRdb's copy keeps in-frame clones and lacks some. V and J calls and clone size are copied from that table; D and trimming were computed from the DNA. The sample has 250,000 or so clones, about 80% seen once. J is TRBJ1-2 and V is TRBV18, with 7 bases identical to TRBD1. The sequenced sample consisted of peripheral blood. The clonotype originates from a man older than 75 with acute or convalescent COVID-19. The chain's CDR3 is CASSPRTGEGYTF. DNA for the CDR3: TGTGCCAGCTCACCAAGGACAGGAGAAGGCTACACCTTC.